This T cell receptor beta chain was captured in a study of OX40 agonist ivuxolimab in advanced cancers. This table comes from immunoSEQ multiplex PCR, and its TCRdb copy is limited to in-frame clones, with some not included. The sample yields around 76,000 clones, 70% to 90% seen once. Sampled blood was obtained at baseline, cycle 4 day 1, and cycle 7 day 1. The CDR3 is made up of 17 amino acids. Germline V gene sequence: CDR1 SGHDT, CDR2 YYEEEE. The J segment lost 0 bases and the V segment lost 4 bases, leaving 13 bases of the junction unmatched. Sequenced here: CD4+ or CD8+ T cells sorted from blood, sampled in a trial of the OX40 agonist ivuxolimab. This receptor was taken from an adult with an advanced solid tumor such as melanoma, head and neck, liver or kidney cancer. The chain carries TRBV5-6 and TRBJ2-7, with TRBD1 identical over 7 bases. Here the CDR3 reads CASSLRPTGQYSYEQYF. CDR3 sequence (DNA): TGTGCCAGCAGCCTGCGACCTACGGGACAGTACTCCTACGAGCAGTACTTC.